This T cell receptor beta chain was observed in a study of cytomegalovirus exposure and HLA in healthy donors. Concerning this clone itself: The antigen is unknown.

Whole-study findings and limits: The authors enumerated 150 to 200 TCR beta chains as linked to cytomegalovirus.

The PCR used 60 Vbeta and 13 Jbeta primers. This table comes from immunoSEQ multiplex PCR, and its TCRdb copy is limited to in-frame clones, with some not included. Of some 84,000 clones listed, 63% are singletons. CDR3 length: 12 amino acids. The V gene's germline CDR1 is MDHEN and CDR2 SYDVKM. Trimming shortened V by 6 bases and J by 3 bases, and 8 bases separated the two germline ends. The rearrangement links TRBV28 to TRBJ1-1; tentative D call: TRBD1 (5 bases). What was sequenced was PBMCs. This clonotype was obtained from a woman aged 40 to 55 in good health and CMV-seropositive. CDR3 sequence reads: CASSPRDTEAFF. The CDR3 DNA is TGTGCCAGCAGCCCCAGGGACACTGAAGCTTTCTTT.